This paragraph covers one T cell receptor (beta chain) sequence. Its antigen is not known. This specimen belongs to a study of cytomegalovirus exposure and HLA in healthy donors. Broader study findings: Immune exposure data for these donors was limited to CMV serostatus.

13 Jbeta primers and 60 Vbeta primers were used for the PCR. TCRdb keeps only in-frame clones here, not all; method: immunoSEQ multiplex PCR. The sample gives about 120,000 clones, approximately 75% of which show up once; 1.5% to 2% is in the top ten. Looked up from germline, CDR1 is LGHNA and CDR2 is YSLEER. Trimming at V came to 4 bases and at J to 8 bases, leaving 6 bases not matched to a gene. The CDR3 sequence is 14 residues long. This chain links TRBV4-3 with TRBJ2-1; 9 bases map to TRBD2. The clonotype was recovered from a man aged 40-50 years in good health and CMV-seronegative. The sequencing sample was made of PBMCs. The CDR3 coding sequence is TGCGCCAGCAGCCGGGAGGGACTAGCCGATGAGCAGTTCTTC. This codes for CASSREGLADEQFF.